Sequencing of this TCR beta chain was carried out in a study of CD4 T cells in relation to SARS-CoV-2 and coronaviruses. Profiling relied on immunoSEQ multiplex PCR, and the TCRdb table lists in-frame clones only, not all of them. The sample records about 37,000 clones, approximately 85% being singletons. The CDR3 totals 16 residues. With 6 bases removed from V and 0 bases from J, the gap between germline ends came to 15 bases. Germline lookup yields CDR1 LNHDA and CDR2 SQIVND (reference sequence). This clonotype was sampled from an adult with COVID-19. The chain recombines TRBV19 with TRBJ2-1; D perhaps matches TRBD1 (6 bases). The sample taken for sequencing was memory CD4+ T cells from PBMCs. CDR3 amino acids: CASSDRRPHSYNEQFF. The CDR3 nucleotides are TGTGCCAGTAGCGACAGGCGGCCTCACTCCTACAATGAGCAGTTCTTC.